This T cell receptor beta chain was captured by sequencing in a study of blood T cell repertoires in COVID-19. Study at large: COVID-19 samples collected from the United States, Italy and Spain covered acute and convalescent phases.

TCRdb's copy holds only in-frame clones and misses some; the assay was immunoSEQ multiplex PCR. The sample includes around 310,000 clones, around 90% seen only once; the top ten take around 1%. Seattle's enrolled individuals joined amid active infection and were then monitored longitudinally. Germline V gene sequence: CDR1 SEHNR, CDR2 FQNEAQ (reference sequence). Trimming took 5 bases from V and 6 from J, leaving 16 bases between them. The CDR3 spans 14 residues. Sequences were obtained from peripheral blood. The source is a woman aged 40 to 49 with COVID-19, enrolled during active disease. The chain recombines TRBV7-9 with TRBJ1-1, with D uncertain. DNA of the CDR3: TGTGCCAGCAGCCCCGTCGGGGTCCGTTCTGAAGCTTTCTTT. Translating it yields CASSPVGVRSEAFF.